The clone carrying this T cell receptor beta chain showed up many times. CDR3 length: 13 amino acids. Germline V CDR1 and CDR2: MGHDK, SYGVNS. V lost 1 base to trimming and J lost 7 bases, with 7 bases between them. This specimen comes from a study of neurological immune-mediated disorders. TCRdb re-called the 5' RACE reads through MiXCR, storing one row per CDR3 protein. The table includes 55,000 to 75,000 distinct CDR3 sequences, roughly 13% detected once. Sequencing used PBMCs. The TCR originated in a woman in her fifties or sixties with HTLV-1-associated myelopathy (HAM/TSP). The chain uses TRBV25-1 and TRBJ1-4, with D hard to call. The CDR3 bases are TGTGCCAGCAGTGAATCGGGAGTTGAAAAACTGTTTTTT. It yields the protein CASSESGVEKLFF.